This T cell receptor (beta chain) was sequenced in a study of T cells after yellow fever vaccination. Overall study findings and caveats: Post-booster reappearance was seen for most primary-vaccination clones (about 96% CD4, 88% CD8). CD4 and CD8 compartments shared a small share of clonotypes.

The germline gives CDR1 ENHRY, CDR2 SYGVKD. The CDR3 spans 14 residues. With 4 bases clipped from V and 4 bases from J, the junction kept 4 bases outside the gene matches. As for this clonotype: Its antigen is not known.

One entry per CDR3 protein results from TCRdb running MiXCR on the 5' RACE reads. There are about 500,000 distinct CDR3 sequences in the sample; less than 20% occur only once, and around a sixth lies in the top ten. The specimen was PBMCs, collected about 5 days after the first yellow fever vaccination. V gene TRBV10-3 combines with J gene TRBJ2-3; 8 bases are a match to TRBD2. The sequence came from a man aged 18 to 30 who received the YFV17D yellow fever vaccine. The CDR3, as DNA: TGTGCCATCAGTGCGCGGGGGGACGCAGATACGCAGTATTTT. Translation gives CAISARGDADTQYF.